The rows below give T cell receptor beta chains drawn from one sample of a study of blood T cell repertoires in COVID-19. Some clones are missing from TCRdb's copy, which holds only in-frame ones; the method was immunoSEQ multiplex PCR. The sample has 90,000 to 140,000 clones, around 74% seen once. Source material: peripheral blood. These receptors originate from a woman aged 65 to 85 with acute or convalescent COVID-19. Both conserved end residues are trimmed from each CDR3. The order of the fields is V gene, CDR3 protein.

TRBV6-1 | ASSEVDSGGSDEQF
TRBV29-1 | SVAGTSGGAGSSTDTQY
TRBV30 | AWSVQRGAGGAANYGYT
TRBV3-1/TRBV3-2 | ASSQGGGRTDTQY
TRBV3-1/TRBV3-2 | ASSRLATNEKLF
TRBV28 | ASTSPVMRNTEAF
TRBV28 | ASIPEESGGIGMNTEAF
TRBV20-1 | SASSGTAVDTQY
TRBV7-2 | ASSLAGGSNQPQH
TRBV9 | ASSVAGTVQYNEQF
TRBV7-9 | ASSFVGASDTQY
TRBV4-1 | ASSHRTTSGNTIY
TRBV6-6 | ASSQGGQGPEQY
TRBV3-1/TRBV3-2 | ASSHLRGGGTDTQY
TRBV19 | ASRDRPMNTEAF
TRBV16 | ASSLRTGVFGNTIY
TRBV25-1 | ASSRAGGGTDTQY
TRBV30 | AWLDRDRATEAF
TRBV20-1 | SALVDNEQF
TRBV28 | ASRRRNTEAF
TRBV19 | ASSMGREYEQY
TRBV27 | ASSLDRGRSYNEQF
TRBV4-3 | ASSRAGLNYGYT
TRBV19 | ASSGTGGRGLQETQY
TRBV5-1 | ASSLRGGTEAF
TRBV19 | ASRGQFSYNSPLH
TRBV5-6 | ASSLELRGSEQY
TRBV3-1/TRBV3-2 | ASSGRAQSNYGYT
TRBV24-1 | ATSAGGKGYEQY
TRBV29-1 | SAGAGDGYT
TRBV7-9 | ASSLGDYTEAF
TRBV12-3/TRBV12-4 | ASMGSGNEQF
TRBV5-4 | ASSPGLAGGSYNEQF
TRBV6-5 | ASSGDRVQETQY
TRBV6-5 | ASSYLGGADQPQH
TRBV28 | ASSLITGGRNQPQH
TRBV13 | ASSVDRGSYEQY
TRBV7-2 | ASSSQGQETQY
TRBV5-1 | ASSLASGHQETQY
TRBV6-1 | ASSVGADVRLSYEQY
TRBV5-1 | ASSWGGSSYEQY
TRBV29-1 | SAQLAGGSYNEQF
TRBV5-4 | ASSRDRGNTGELF
TRBV6-4 | ASSDSQGAGELF
TRBV6-2/TRBV6-3 | ASSYFPEETQY
TRBV2 | ASSRSGGFTDTQY
TRBV10-3 | AISPFPAGDTDTQY
TRBV6-6 | ASSSGQANTEAF
TRBV2 | ASSETQTYNQPQH
TRBV6-5 | ASSGVNYGYT
TRBV2 | ASSEHGNQPQH
TRBV19 | ASSIGGQHPTYGYT
TRBV2 | ASSWEGLRPQH
TRBV7-6 | ASSVGGGKSYEQY
TRBV10-1 | ASSLRTDRTGELF
TRBV9 | ASSEELAEYNEQF
TRBV4-3 | ASSQEARGKDIQY